This is a list of T cell receptor beta chains from one sample in a study of blood T cell repertoires in COVID-19. Clones were sequenced by immunoSEQ multiplex PCR, and TCRdb holds only the in-frame ones, with some missing. The repertoire includes approximately 150,000 clones, 75% to 90% of them detected once, and approximately 40% sits in the top ten. Material: peripheral blood. These receptors were collected from a man between 50 and 59 years old who had recovered from COVID-19. Each CDR3 is given with its conserved first and last residue. Fields, in order: V gene, D gene, J gene, clone size, CDR3 DNA, CDR3 protein. A D gene is named only where the DNA matches it firmly. The size of a clone is reported for some rows only, either as once, few or many, or as a class for expanded clones.

v_call: TRBV5-8
d_call: -
j_call: TRBJ2-5
clone_size: -
cdr3_nt: TGTGCCAGCAGCTTGGCTGGACTGACCCAAGAGACCCAGTACTTC
cdr3_aa: CASSLAGLTQETQYF

v_call: TRBV10-3
d_call: TRBD1
j_call: TRBJ1-6
clone_size: few
cdr3_nt: TGTGCCACGCGGCCGGGACAGGGGAGTTCACCCCTCCACTTT
cdr3_aa: CATRPGQGSSPLHF

v_call: TRBV5-4
d_call: -
j_call: TRBJ1-6
clone_size: -
cdr3_nt: TGTGCCAGCAGCTTCGGGGTGGGCTATAATTCACCCCTCCACTTT
cdr3_aa: CASSFGVGYNSPLHF

v_call: TRBV19
d_call: -
j_call: TRBJ1-4
clone_size: -
cdr3_nt: TGTGCCAGTAGTTCGGATGACGGAAAGGGGGAAAAACTGTTTTTT
cdr3_aa: CASSSDDGKGEKLFF

v_call: TRBV6-4
d_call: TRBD1
j_call: TRBJ1-2
clone_size: -
cdr3_nt: TGTGCCAGCAGTGGCTCCCCCCCGGGACAGATCGTCCCCCCTATAATTACCGGCTACACCTTC
cdr3_aa: CASSGSPPGQIVPPIITGYTF

v_call: TRBV5-1
d_call: TRBD1
j_call: TRBJ2-7
clone_size: -
cdr3_nt: TGCGCCAGCAGCCTGGACAGGGGGCAGTACGAGCAGTACTTC
cdr3_aa: CASSLDRGQYEQYF

v_call: TRBV7-2
d_call: TRBD1
j_call: TRBJ2-2
clone_size: -
cdr3_nt: TGTGCCAGCAGCTTATTTGGGACAGGGAACACCGGGGAGCTGTTTTTT
cdr3_aa: CASSLFGTGNTGELFF

v_call: TRBV12-3/TRBV12-4
d_call: -
j_call: TRBJ2-7
clone_size: -
cdr3_nt: TGTGCCAGCAGTCCCGGGCTGACGGGGGAGCAGTACTTC
cdr3_aa: CASSPGLTGEQYF

v_call: TRBV2
d_call: -
j_call: TRBJ1-5
clone_size: -
cdr3_nt: TGTGCCAGCAGTGAAAACAGGGAGAATCAGCCCCAGCATTTT
cdr3_aa: CASSENRENQPQHF

v_call: TRBV5-8
d_call: TRBD1
j_call: TRBJ2-7
clone_size: once
cdr3_nt: TGTGCCAGCAGCCGTCCAGCAGGGGGCCGGTACGAGCAGTACTTC
cdr3_aa: CASSRPAGGRYEQYF

v_call: TRBV19
d_call: -
j_call: TRBJ1-4
clone_size: -
cdr3_nt: TGTGCCAGTAGTGACAGGACAGTGTTTAATGAAAAACTGTTTTTT
cdr3_aa: CASSDRTVFNEKLFF

v_call: TRBV6-2/TRBV6-3
d_call: TRBD2
j_call: TRBJ2-5
clone_size: -
cdr3_nt: TGTGCCAGCAGTTGGTCTAGCGGGGGCCAAGAGACCCAGTACTTC
cdr3_aa: CASSWSSGGQETQYF

v_call: TRBV3-1/TRBV3-2
d_call: -
j_call: TRBJ1-1
clone_size: -
cdr3_nt: TGTGCCAGCAGCCAGGCCCGGGAGGGCACTGAAGCTTTCTTT
cdr3_aa: CASSQAREGTEAFF

v_call: TRBV3-1/TRBV3-2
d_call: TRBD1
j_call: TRBJ1-1
clone_size: -
cdr3_nt: TGTGCCAGCAGCCAGTCTGACAGGGTGAACACTGAAGCTTTCTTT
cdr3_aa: CASSQSDRVNTEAFF